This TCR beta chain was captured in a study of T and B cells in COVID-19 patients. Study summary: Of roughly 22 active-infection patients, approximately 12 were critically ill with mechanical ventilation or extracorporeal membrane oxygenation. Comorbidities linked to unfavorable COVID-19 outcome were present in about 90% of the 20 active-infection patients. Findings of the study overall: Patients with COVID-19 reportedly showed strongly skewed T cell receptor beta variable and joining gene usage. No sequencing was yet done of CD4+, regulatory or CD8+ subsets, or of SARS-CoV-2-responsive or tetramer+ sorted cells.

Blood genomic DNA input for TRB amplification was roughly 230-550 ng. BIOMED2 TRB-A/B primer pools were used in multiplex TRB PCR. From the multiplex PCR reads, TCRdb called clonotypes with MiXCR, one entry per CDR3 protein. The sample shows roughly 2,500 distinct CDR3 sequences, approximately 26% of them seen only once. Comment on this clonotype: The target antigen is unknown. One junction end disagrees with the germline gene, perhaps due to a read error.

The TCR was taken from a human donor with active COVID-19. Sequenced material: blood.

For the CDR3, the DNA is TGTGCCAGTCAGGGGTTTGTGGACGAGAGTGAGCTGTTCTTT. This translates into CASQGFVDESELFF. The chain carries TRBV19 and TRBJ2-2; possible D gene TRBD1, 6 bases. The CDR3 is 14 amino acids. Looked up from germline, CDR1 is LNHDA and CDR2 is SQIVND (reference sequence).